Listed here are 9 T cell receptor beta chains from one sample, sequenced in a study of cytomegalovirus exposure and HLA in healthy donors. Researchers ran the PCR with 60 Vbeta and 13 Jbeta primers. TCRdb's copy holds only in-frame clones and misses some; the assay was immunoSEQ multiplex PCR. The data hold approximately 160,000 clones, with approximately 78% observed a single time. The source material was PBMCs. All receptors derive from a woman in her forties or fifties in good health and CMV-seropositive.

The chain carries TRBV4-1 and TRBJ1-5, with 8 bases that match TRBD1. Germline assignment: CDR1 MGHRA and CDR2 YSYEKL. After removal of 3 bases from V and 3 bases from J, the junction contained 4 bases not matched to a gene. CDR3 length equals 15 residues. The CDR3 sequence is CASSHDRGFNQPQHF. The CDR3 DNA reads as TGCGCCAGCAGCCACGACAGGGGATTCAATCAGCCCCAGCATTTT.

The J gene is TRBJ1-3, the V gene TRBV19; D unclear. The V end lost 2 bases, the J end lost 7 bases, and 12 bases lay between the germline ends. The CDR3 runs to 14 residues. The germline V gene has CDR1 LNHDA and CDR2 SQIVND (reference sequence). The CDR3, as DNA: TGTGCCAGTAGTATATCCCCCGACTCGAACACCATATATTTT. This sequence encodes CASSISPDSNTIYF.

This clone was detected only a few times. The rearrangement joins TRBV11-2 to TRBJ2-1; TRBD1 might be the D (6 bases). This CDR3 is 16 amino acids long. Germline V CDR1 and CDR2: SGHAT, FQNNGV. Trimming removed 2 bases from V and 3 bases from J, with 14 bases in between. CDR3 amino acids: CASSLMDRSIYNEQFF. The CDR3 bases are TGTGCCAGCAGCTTAATGGACAGATCGATCTACAATGAGCAGTTCTTC.

V is TRBV9 and J is TRBJ2-2; D uncertain. The V end lost 4 bases, the J end lost 1 base, and 8 bases lay between the germline ends. CDR1 and CDR2 from the germline V gene are SGDLS and YYNGEE. The CDR3 loop spans 14 amino acids. The CDR3 loop is CASSRLENTGELFF. The CDR3 DNA sequence: TGTGCCAGCAGCAGACTTGAGAACACCGGGGAGCTGTTTTTT.

The chain has TRBV9 and TRBJ2-1, with TRBD1 matching 8 bases. V shed 4 bases, J shed 6 bases, and the junction held 6 bases outside the gene matches. The CDR3 runs to 14 residues. The V gene's germline CDR1 is SGDLS and CDR2 YYNGEE. CDR3 sequence: CASSFGQGGNEQFF. For the CDR3, the DNA is TGTGCCAGCAGCTTCGGACAGGGAGGCAATGAGCAGTTCTTC.

The V gene is TRBV7-6, the J gene TRBJ2-1; 8 bases line up with TRBD2. Germline V gene data show CDR1 as SGHVS and CDR2 as FNYEAQ. The CDR3 covers 15 residues. The ends lost 5 bases at V and 2 bases at J; junction bases unmatched: 5. CDR3 DNA sequence: TGTGCCAGCAGCGCTACGGGGGGGGCCTACAATGAGCAGTTCTTC. It translates to CASSATGGAYNEQFF.

The rearrangement links TRBV14 to TRBJ1-3; possibly TRBD1 for D (5 bases). Trimming stripped 9 bases from V and 2 bases from J, with 14 bases between. Per the germline V gene, CDR1 is SGHDN and CDR2 is FVKESK. The CDR3 sequence is 14 residues long. CDR3 DNA sequence: TGTGCCAGTAATATCGACAGCGCTGGAAACACCATATATTTT. It yields the protein CASNIDSAGNTIYF.

The rearrangement joins TRBV6-5 to TRBJ1-6, with D uncertain. The CDR3 is made up of 14 amino acids. The germline V gene has CDR1 MNHEY and CDR2 SVGAGI. The ends were cut back, 5 bases at V and 7 bases at J, with 12 bases in the middle. The CDR3 DNA is TGTGCCAGCAGTCAACTCGAGAGGAATTCACCCCTCCACTTT. It translates to CASSQLERNSPLHF.

This sequence joins TRBV5-1 and TRBJ1-1; 9 nucleotides agree with TRBD1. After removal of 1 base from V and 4 bases from J, the junction contained 5 bases not matched to a gene. This CDR3 has 15 residues. Germline V gene lookup returns CDR1 SGHRS and CDR2 YFSETQ. CDR3 protein: CASSLSGQGVTEAFF. The DNA of the CDR3 is TGCGCCAGCAGCTTGTCGGGACAGGGAGTCACTGAAGCTTTCTTT.